These 10 T cell receptor beta chains were sequenced from one sample in a study of blood T cell repertoires in COVID-19. The repertoire was sequenced with immunoSEQ multiplex PCR; TCRdb's copy has only in-frame clones and lacks some. The data contain approximately 250,000 clones, approximately 83% of them singletons. Sequenced material: peripheral blood. These TCRs come from a woman in her fifties or sixties with acute or convalescent COVID-19.

This chain links TRBV5-6 with TRBJ1-1; 8 bases agree with TRBD1. V gave up 4 bases and J gave up 3 bases; unmatched junction bases: 8. CDR3 length: 15 residues. The germline CDR1 and CDR2 sequences are SGHDT and YYEEEE. The CDR3 here is CASSAQGVRYTEAFF. DNA for the CDR3: TGTGCCAGCAGCGCACAGGGGGTAAGGTACACTGAAGCTTTCTTT.

The chain carries TRBV6-5 and TRBJ2-2; D might be TRBD1 (5 bases). V was shortened by 6 bases and J by 1 base, with 12 bases between the two germline ends. CDR1 MNHEY and CDR2 SVGAGI come from the germline V gene. The CDR3 sequence is 15 residues long. The CDR3 DNA follows: TGTGCCAGCAGGTCTTATGACAGGAACACCGGGGAGCTGTTTTTT. This codes for CASRSYDRNTGELFF.

The V call is TRBV11-3, the J call TRBJ2-1; 8 bases fit TRBD1. This CDR3 spans 14 amino acids. The trim removed 5 bases at V and 9 bases at J, leaving 9 bases unmatched. Germline V gene data show CDR1 as SGHNT and CDR2 as YENEEA. CDR3 sequence: CASSLGQASREQFF. The CDR3 DNA reads as TGTGCCAGCAGCCTGGGACAGGCCTCGCGTGAGCAGTTCTTC.

The genes are TRBV28 and TRBJ2-1, with a tentative D call TRBD1 (5 bases). The CDR3 covers 16 residues. V was clipped by 6 bases and J by 0 bases, with 15 bases between them. Germline V CDR1 and CDR2: MDHEN, SYDVKM. The CDR3 DNA sequence: TGTGCCAGCAGCACCCTGTTGGGGCCCTCCTACAATGAGCAGTTCTTC. Protein sequence: CASSTLLGPSYNEQFF.

The chain has TRBV6-5 and TRBJ1-1; D gene uncertain. There are 11 residues in the CDR3. V shed 6 bases and J shed 5 bases, with 7 bases lying between them. CDR1 MNHEY and CDR2 SVGAGI come from the germline V gene. In DNA, the CDR3 is TGTGCCAGCAGCAGGTTTACTGAAGCTTTCTTT. This encodes CASSRFTEAFF.

The V gene is TRBV12-3 or TRBV12-4, the J gene TRBJ2-5; D not certain. V lost 4 bases and J 4 bases, leaving 10 bases between the germline ends. This CDR3 spans 13 amino acids. CDR3 sequence: CASSSNAGETQYF. The CDR3 DNA sequence: TGTGCCAGCAGTTCAAATGCCGGAGAGACCCAGTACTTC.

V usage is TRBV4-3 and J usage is TRBJ1-3; D might be TRBD1 (5 bases). The CDR3 consists of 15 residues. V was shortened by 0 bases and J by 7 bases, with 13 bases between the two germline ends. Germline CDR1 LGHNA, CDR2 YSLEER. This CDR3 reads CASSQELGRANTIYF. In DNA form, the CDR3 reads TGCGCCAGCAGCCAAGAACTTGGCAGGGCGAACACCATATATTTT.

The chain employs TRBV6-5 and TRBJ2-5; 8 bases agree with TRBD1. Germline V CDR1 and CDR2: MNHEY, SVGAGI. The CDR3 has 15 residues. V shed 6 bases, J shed 4 bases, and the junction held 10 bases outside the gene matches. The CDR3 spells CASSVMAGGAETQYF. The CDR3 DNA reads TGTGCCAGCAGCGTCATGGCAGGGGGCGCAGAGACCCAGTACTTC.

V is TRBV2 and J is TRBJ1-1, with a weak D call TRBD1 (6 bases). Trimming removed 2 bases at V and 5 bases at J, with 15 bases between. This CDR3 is 15 amino acids long. Germline V gene data show CDR1 as SNHLY and CDR2 as FYNNEI. In nucleotides, the CDR3 is TGTGCCAGCAGTGAATTACGGGGGGGCGGGACTGAAGCTTTCTTT. This encodes CASSELRGGGTEAFF.

The genes are TRBV10-1 and TRBJ2-5, with D tentatively TRBD2 (5 bases). Germline lookup yields CDR1 WNHNN and CDR2 SYGVQD (reference sequence). The CDR3 is made up of 14 amino acids. The V end was cut by 4 bases, the J end by 9 bases, with 18 bases between. As DNA, the CDR3 is TGCGCCAGCAGTGCTGCCAGCGCCCCGGGGTCCCAGTACTTC. It translates to CASSAASAPGSQYF.